What follows are 15 T cell receptor beta chains derived from one specimen sequenced in a study of blood T cell repertoires in COVID-19. Sequenced by immunoSEQ multiplex PCR; TCRdb stores in-frame clones only, minus some. Of around 100,000 clones listed, 65% to 75% are singletons. The sequencing sample was made of peripheral blood. These receptors all come from a man older than 75 with acute or convalescent COVID-19.

The V and J genes are TRBV19 and TRBJ2-7, with TRBD2 identical over 9 bases. V lost 6 bases to trimming and J lost 2 bases; unmatched junction nucleotides: 2. CDR3 length: 13 residues. CDR1 is LNHDA, CDR2 SQIVND, per germline (reference sequence). CDR3 DNA: TGTGCCAGTAGGCTAGCGGGAACCTACGAGCAGTACTTC. Translation: CASRLAGTYEQYF. Full variable domain (outside the CDR3, taken from reference TRBV19 and TRBJ2-7): DGGITQSPKYLFRKEGQNVTLSCEQNLNHDAMYWYRQDPGQGLRLIYYSQIVNDFQKGDIAEGYSVSREKKESFPLTVTSAQKNPTAFYLCASRLAGTYEQYFGPGTRLTVT.

The chain is built from TRBV19 and TRBJ2-3; a possible D gene is TRBD1 (5 bases). Trimming left V 7 bases short and J 0 bases short, with 14 bases between. The germline V gene encodes CDR1 LNHDA and CDR2 SQIVND (reference sequence). The CDR3 sequence is 15 residues long. The CDR3 DNA reads TGTGCCAGTACCCCGGACACGACAAGCACAGATACGCAGTATTTT. This gives the protein CASTPDTTSTDTQYF.

The CDR3 sequence: CASSIGGTSSDEQYF. DNA for the CDR3: TGTGCCAGTAGTATAGGGGGGACTTCCTCGGACGAGCAGTACTTC. The chain is built from TRBV19 and TRBJ2-7; D perhaps matches TRBD2 (6 bases). Germline CDR1 LNHDA, CDR2 SQIVND (reference sequence). Deletions cut 1 base from V and 5 bases from J, with 15 bases between. The CDR3 consists of 15 residues.

As to this clone: One end of the junction fails to match germline, which may point to a read error. This chain joins TRBV11-3 and TRBJ1-2, with 7 bases identical to TRBD1. Germline V gene sequence: CDR1 SGHNT, CDR2 YENEEA. The CDR3 consists of 14 residues. The CDR3 is CASSLPQSSGQTFF. Written as DNA, the CDR3 is TGTGCCAGCAGCTTGCCCCAAAGCTCGGGACAGACGTTCTTC.

This chain connects TRBV7-9 to TRBJ2-7, with 13 bases fitting TRBD2. This CDR3 spans 18 amino acids. Germline assignment: CDR1 SEHNR and CDR2 FQNEAQ (reference sequence). The trim removed 5 bases at V and 2 bases at J, leaving 12 bases unmatched. The CDR3: CASSVPGLAGNDPYEQYF. CDR3 nucleotides: TGTGCCAGCAGCGTGCCGGGACTAGCGGGAAACGACCCCTACGAGCAGTACTTC.

With regard to this clone: The DNA is left out, because the CDR3 cannot be placed on it with certainty; the CDR3 is given as TCRdb lists it. The V call is TRBV21-1, the J call TRBJ2-7; the tabulated D call, TRBD2, remains unverified against the DNA. TRBV21-1 is a listed pseudogene. The CDR3 numbers 16 amino acids, ends counted. This CDR3 reads CASSKEVACGSYEQYF.

The count of this clone is one. The rearrangement links TRBV5-1 to TRBJ2-2, with 8 bases that match TRBD1. V was clipped by 7 bases and J by 6 bases; unmatched bases: 8. Germline V gene sequence: CDR1 SGHRS, CDR2 YFSETQ. This CDR3 region has 14 residues. The CDR3: CASSDRVEAGELFF. The CDR3 DNA reads TGCGCCAGCTCGGACAGGGTTGAGGCCGGGGAGCTGTTTTTT.

This clone occurred a few times. The V gene is TRBV28, the J gene TRBJ2-5; 8 bases agree with TRBD2. Germline V CDR1 and CDR2: MDHEN, SYDVKM. Trimming at V came to 1 base and at J to 0 bases, leaving 4 bases not matched to a gene. This CDR3 is built from 16 residues. In DNA form, the CDR3 reads TGTGCCAGCAGTTTATTTACTAGCGGATACCAAGAGACCCAGTACTTC. Its protein product is CASSLFTSGYQETQYF.

CDR3 loop: CASTAGMRGYTF. For the CDR3, the DNA is TGTGCCAGCACCGCAGGGATGAGGGGCTACACCTTC. The chain combines TRBV6-5 with TRBJ1-2; D is perhaps TRBD1 (5 bases). Trimming stripped 7 bases from V and 8 bases from J, with 14 bases between. CDR1 is MNHEY, CDR2 SVGAGI, per germline. The CDR3 has 12 amino acids.

The chain has TRBV5-1 and TRBJ1-2; TRBD1 agrees at 8 bases. This CDR3 contains 14 residues. Per the germline V gene, CDR1 is SGHRS and CDR2 is YFSETQ. Losses at the gene ends were 4 bases for V and 4 bases for J; bases not matched to a gene: 6. The CDR3 protein is CASSPGQGSYGYTF. The CDR3 nucleotides are TGCGCCAGCAGCCCAGGACAGGGTAGCTATGGCTACACCTTC.

By sample share, this clone is medium-sized. The chain uses TRBV27 and TRBJ2-7; TRBD2 aligns across 10 bases. CDR1 and CDR2 from the germline V gene are MNHEY and SMNVEV (reference sequence). With 6 bases clipped from V and 5 bases from J, the junction kept 4 bases outside the gene matches. The CDR3 totals 13 residues. The CDR3 sequence: CASRSLAGDEQYF. DNA of the CDR3: TGTGCCAGCAGGTCTCTAGCGGGAGACGAGCAGTACTTC.

The V gene is TRBV28, the J gene TRBJ1-2; tentative D call: TRBD1 (6 bases). The V and J ends lost 4 bases and 0 bases respectively, with 6 bases between them. The CDR3 totals 13 residues. Germline CDR1 and CDR2: MDHEN and SYDVKM. The CDR3 bases are TGTGCCAGCAGTTCAGGGGCTAACTATGGCTACACCTTC. As protein: CASSSGANYGYTF.

Notes on this clone: The same CDR3 is also encoded by other DNA sequences in this sample. The chain recombines TRBV5-6 with TRBJ2-7; tentatively, D is TRBD2 (5 bases). Germline lookup yields CDR1 SGHDT and CDR2 YYEEEE. The CDR3 is 12 residues long. Trimming cost V 4 bases and J 3 bases, with 8 bases left between them. The CDR3 region is CASSEGVYEQYF. In DNA form, the CDR3 reads TGTGCCAGCAGCGAGGGAGTCTACGAGCAGTACTTC.

V gene TRBV5-5 combines with J gene TRBJ1-2; D is possibly TRBD1 (6 bases). The V gene's germline CDR1 is SGHKS and CDR2 YYEKEE (reference sequence). V lost 0 bases and J lost 1, with 10 bases in between. This CDR3 has 15 residues. The CDR3 reads CASSLVQGNNYGYTF. The CDR3 DNA reads as TGTGCCAGCAGCTTGGTACAGGGCAATAACTATGGCTACACCTTC.

This chain uses TRBV28 with TRBJ1-5; D gene unclear. The germline gives CDR1 MDHEN, CDR2 SYDVKM. The CDR3 covers 13 residues. V was trimmed by 2 bases and J by 5 bases, leaving 7 bases between them. CDR3 sequence: CASSLLLDQPQHF. CDR3 DNA: TGTGCCAGCAGTTTACTGCTAGATCAGCCCCAGCATTTT.